This T cell receptor beta chain came from a study of T cells in Graves' hyperthyroidism and ophthalmopathy. Study-wide points: Most clonotypes expanded in thyroid above 0.001 were likewise present in blood. Onset of ophthalmopathy came a median roughly 6.4 months after the model predicted it.

Per the germline V gene, CDR1 is MNHEY and CDR2 is SVGEGT. This CDR3 region has 15 residues. The V gene lost 7 bases and the J gene lost 0 bases, with 15 bases spanning the gap. In its sample, this clonotype was seen many times. The antigen is unknown. RNA transcripts yielded amplified TCR beta CDR3 regions. TCR CDR3 regions were first amplified by RT-PCR with HTBI primers. TCRdb independently ran MiXCR on the multiplex PCR reads; one entry per CDR3 protein. The sample has over 400,000 distinct CDR3 sequences, roughly 23% seen once; the top ten hold under 55%. The receptor was derived from a woman aged 70-85 years with Graves' ophthalmopathy. The sequencing sample was made of blood. The J gene is TRBJ1-1, the V gene TRBV6-2 or TRBV6-3; possibly TRBD1 for D (5 bases). CDR3 DNA: TGTGCCAGCACCCCGGGAGCGGGACTGAACACTGAAGCTTTCTTT. Residues: CASTPGAGLNTEAFF.